This T cell receptor beta chain was recorded in a study of CD8 T cells in ankylosing spondylitis. The CDR3 runs to 14 residues. Per the germline V gene, CDR1 is MRHNA and CDR2 is SNTAGT. V lost 6 bases and J 3 bases, leaving 14 bases between the germline ends. TCRdb re-called the 5' RACE reads through MiXCR, storing one row per CDR3 protein. The sample carries roughly 150,000 distinct CDR3 sequences, roughly 30% recorded once. The sequence was obtained from a male donor with ankylosing spondylitis. The chain combines TRBV6-4 with TRBJ1-1; the D gene is possibly TRBD1 (6 bases). Material: synovial fluid, either unsorted or a sorted T cell fraction (not recorded which). CDR3 residues: CASRYRVGDTEAFF. For the CDR3, the DNA is TGTGCCAGCAGATACAGGGTAGGCGACACTGAAGCTTTCTTT.